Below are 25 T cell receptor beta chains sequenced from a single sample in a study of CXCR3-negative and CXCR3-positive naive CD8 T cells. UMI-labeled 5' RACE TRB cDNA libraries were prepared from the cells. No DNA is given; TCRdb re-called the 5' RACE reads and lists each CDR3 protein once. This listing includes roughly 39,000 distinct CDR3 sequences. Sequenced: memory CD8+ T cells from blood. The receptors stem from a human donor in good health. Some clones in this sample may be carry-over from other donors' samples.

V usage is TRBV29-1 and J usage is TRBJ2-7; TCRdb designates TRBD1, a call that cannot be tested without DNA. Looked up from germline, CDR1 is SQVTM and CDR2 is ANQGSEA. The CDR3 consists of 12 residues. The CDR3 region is CSVTTEAYEQYF.

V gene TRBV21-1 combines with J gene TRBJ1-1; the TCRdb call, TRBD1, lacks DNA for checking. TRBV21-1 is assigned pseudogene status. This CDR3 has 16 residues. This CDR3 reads CASSRRDRVYGTEAFF.

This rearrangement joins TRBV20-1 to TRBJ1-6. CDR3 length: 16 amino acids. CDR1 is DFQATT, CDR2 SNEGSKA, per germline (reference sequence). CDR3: CSARDYQQTYNSPLHF.

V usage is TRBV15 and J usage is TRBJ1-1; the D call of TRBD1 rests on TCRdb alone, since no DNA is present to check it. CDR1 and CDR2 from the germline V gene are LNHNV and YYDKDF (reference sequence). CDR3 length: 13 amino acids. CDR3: CATSRRQGTEAFF.

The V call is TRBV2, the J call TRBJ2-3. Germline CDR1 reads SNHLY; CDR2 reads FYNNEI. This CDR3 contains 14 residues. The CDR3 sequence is CASSGAGDTDTQYF.

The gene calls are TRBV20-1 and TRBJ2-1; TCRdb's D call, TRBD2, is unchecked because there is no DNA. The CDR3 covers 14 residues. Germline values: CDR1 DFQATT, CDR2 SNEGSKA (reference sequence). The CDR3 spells CSASSGSSYNEQFF.

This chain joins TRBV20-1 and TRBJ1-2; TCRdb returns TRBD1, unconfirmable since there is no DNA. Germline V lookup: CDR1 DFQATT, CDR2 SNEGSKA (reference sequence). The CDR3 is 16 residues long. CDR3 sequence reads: CSARDLGGQGDIGYTF.

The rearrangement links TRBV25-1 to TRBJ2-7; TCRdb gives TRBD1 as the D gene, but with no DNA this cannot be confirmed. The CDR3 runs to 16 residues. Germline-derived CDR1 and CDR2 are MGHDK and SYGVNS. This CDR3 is CASSARPGQGAWEQYF.

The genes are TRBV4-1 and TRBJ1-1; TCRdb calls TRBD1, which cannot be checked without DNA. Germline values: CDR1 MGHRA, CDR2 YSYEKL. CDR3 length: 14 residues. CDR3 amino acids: CASSPGQMNTEAFF.

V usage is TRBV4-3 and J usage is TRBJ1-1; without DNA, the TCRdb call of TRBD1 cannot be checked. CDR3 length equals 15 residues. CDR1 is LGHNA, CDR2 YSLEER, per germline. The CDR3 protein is CATRTGAASDTEAFF.

The CDR3: CASSYSVGSPQETQYF. The chain recombines TRBV6-5 with TRBJ2-5. The germline CDR1 and CDR2 sequences are MNHEY and SVGAGI. The CDR3 contains 16 residues.

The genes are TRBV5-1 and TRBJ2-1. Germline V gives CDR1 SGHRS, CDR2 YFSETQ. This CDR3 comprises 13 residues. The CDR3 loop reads CASSSAPYNEQFF.

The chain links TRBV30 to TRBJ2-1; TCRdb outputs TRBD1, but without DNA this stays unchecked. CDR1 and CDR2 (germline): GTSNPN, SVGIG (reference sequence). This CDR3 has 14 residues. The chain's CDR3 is CAWSKGGGRNEQFF. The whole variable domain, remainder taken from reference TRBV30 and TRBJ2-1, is SQTIHQWPATLVQPVGSPLSLECTVEGTSNPNLYWYRQAAGRGLQLLFYSVGIGQISSEVPQNLSASRPQDRQFILSSKKLLLSDSGFYLCAWSKGGGRNEQFFGPGTRLTVL.

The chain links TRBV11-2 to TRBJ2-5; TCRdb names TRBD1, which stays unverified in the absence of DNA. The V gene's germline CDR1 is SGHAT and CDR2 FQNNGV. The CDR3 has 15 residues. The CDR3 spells CASSPLGGTLETQYF.

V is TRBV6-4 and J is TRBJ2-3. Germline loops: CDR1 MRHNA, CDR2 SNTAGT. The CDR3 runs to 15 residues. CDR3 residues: CASSDSASSTDTQYF.

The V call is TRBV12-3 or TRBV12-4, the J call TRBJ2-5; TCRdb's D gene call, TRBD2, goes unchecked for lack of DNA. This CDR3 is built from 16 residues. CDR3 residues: CASSLSGPLPGETQYF.

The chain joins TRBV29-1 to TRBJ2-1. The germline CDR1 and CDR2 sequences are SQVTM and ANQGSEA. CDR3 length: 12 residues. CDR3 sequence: CSVPRNYNEQFF.

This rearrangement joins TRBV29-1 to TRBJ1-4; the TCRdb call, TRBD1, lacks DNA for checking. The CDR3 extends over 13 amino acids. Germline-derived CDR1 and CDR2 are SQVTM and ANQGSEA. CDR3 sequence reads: CSVPSTGDEKLFF.

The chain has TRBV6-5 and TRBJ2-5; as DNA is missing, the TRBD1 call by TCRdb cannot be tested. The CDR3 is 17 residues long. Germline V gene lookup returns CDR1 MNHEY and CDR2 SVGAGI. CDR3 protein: CASSIQFRDRVQETQYF.

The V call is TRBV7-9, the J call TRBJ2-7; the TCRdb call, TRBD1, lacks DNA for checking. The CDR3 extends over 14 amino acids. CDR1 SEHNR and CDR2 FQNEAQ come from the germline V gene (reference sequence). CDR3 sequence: CASRVTGEPYEQYF.

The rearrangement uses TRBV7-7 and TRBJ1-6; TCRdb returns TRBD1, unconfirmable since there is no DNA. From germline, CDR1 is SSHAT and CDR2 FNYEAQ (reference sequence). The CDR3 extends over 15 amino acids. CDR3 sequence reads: CASSTPDRGHSPLHF.

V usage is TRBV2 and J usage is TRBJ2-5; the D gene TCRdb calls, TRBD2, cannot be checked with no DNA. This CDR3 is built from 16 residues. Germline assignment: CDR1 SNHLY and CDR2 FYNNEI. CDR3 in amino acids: CASSDPAGGTKETQYF. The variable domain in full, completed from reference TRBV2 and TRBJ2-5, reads EPEVTQTPSHQVTQMGQEVILRCVPISNHLYFYWYRQILGQKVEFLVSFYNNEISEKSEIFDDQFSVERPDGSNFTLKIRSTKLEDSAMYFCASSDPAGGTKETQYFGPGTRLLVL.

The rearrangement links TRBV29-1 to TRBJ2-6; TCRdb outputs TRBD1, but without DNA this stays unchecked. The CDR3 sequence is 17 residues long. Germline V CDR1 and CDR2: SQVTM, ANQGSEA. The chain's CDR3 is CSVEETWESSGANVLTF.

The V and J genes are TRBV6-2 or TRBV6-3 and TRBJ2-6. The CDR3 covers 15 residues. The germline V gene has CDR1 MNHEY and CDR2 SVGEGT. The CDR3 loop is CASSRTSSGANVLTF.

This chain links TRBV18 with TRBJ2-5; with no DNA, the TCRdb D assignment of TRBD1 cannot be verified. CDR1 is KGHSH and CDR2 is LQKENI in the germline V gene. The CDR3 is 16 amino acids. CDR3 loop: CASSPDRGPIQETQYF.